This T cell receptor beta chain appears in the sequencing data of a study of shared clonotypes between healthy human individuals. The CDR3 contains 13 residues. The V and J ends lost 6 bases and 0 bases respectively, with 12 bases between them. Germline values: CDR1 SQVTM, CDR2 ANQGSEA. The data were produced by immunoSEQ multiplex PCR, yet TCRdb's version contains in-frame clones alone and is incomplete. The data contain 2,100,000 or so clones, 90% to 97% of them singletons. The material sequenced was naive CD4+ T cells sorted from blood. Subset given: CD45RA+ positively selected. This sequence originates from a young man in good health. The chain employs TRBV29-1 and TRBJ2-7; D gene unclear. The CDR3 here is CSVGSRPSYEQYF. CDR3 in DNA: TGCAGCGTGGGGTCCCGTCCCTCCTACGAGCAGTACTTC.